This record concerns one T cell receptor (beta chain) sequence. This clone was detected a few times. What this receptor recognizes is not known. Base qualities are missing; no much larger clone stands one base away. This sample was included in a study of blood T cell repertoires in COVID-19 (TCRdb year 2020). Describing the broader study: Samples covering the acute and convalescent phases of COVID-19 were provided by collaborators in the United States, Italy and Spain. The material from the prospective study consisted of cDNA or gDNA derived from T cells, B-cell-depleted T cells, or PBMCs. Deeply sampled blood TCRbeta repertoires from subjects exposed to, actively infected with, or recovered from COVID-19 were included in the dataset. The repertoires were made available in a free public database intended to serve as a resource for research on the immune response to SARS-CoV-2. Samples were obtained from the ongoing ImmuneRACE study (first 160 participants) and from 950 to 1,500 subjects provided by 6 global collaborators. The sample metadata nearly always contained a de-identified subject ID, COVID-19 status, age in years and sex. Where HLA class I and class II types were available, the types were taken from metadata supplied by the sample provider, not from assay-based typing. General conclusions and limits of the study: How much clinical and demographic metadata was included differed by source and by participant, and the metadata was provided uncurated.

CDR1 and CDR2, looked up from the germline V gene, are MGHRA and YSYEKL. V sheds 4 bases and J sheds 0 bases, leaving 13 bases between their ends. Its CDR3 holds 16 amino acids, cysteine through phenylalanine. Here the CDR3 DNA is all that survives: 48 bases in frame from base 1. The immunoSEQ Assay, a bias-controlled multiplex PCR, was used to amplify TCRbeta CDR3 regions from genomic DNA. The authors' analysis ran thus. Within the assay, amplification of reference gene primers was used to estimate how many nucleated cells each sample contained. To quantify the absolute abundance of each unique TCRbeta CDR3 rearrangement, sequence reads were collapsed and filtered. For each sample, productive Simpson clonality was calculated as the square root of Simpson's diversity index over productive rearrangements. Drawn from immuneACCESS, this table holds only the in-frame rearrangements with V and J called that TCRdb kept. Clones are partly lost; checked studies trace under half to an unresolved V gene and leave the rest unexplained. That table supplies the V and J calls and clone size; D and trimming were determined from the DNA. This sample holds roughly 59,000 clones; around 73% were observed only once. The leading ten clones occupy around 12% of the sample.

Collaborating institutions collected whole blood in K2EDTA tubes following their own protocols. Collaborator samples were shipped for TCRbeta analysis as frozen whole blood, isolated PBMCs, or DNA extracted from either sample type. This sequence was found in an elderly man with acute or convalescent COVID-19. Sequencing was carried out using peripheral blood. Rearrangement joined TRBV4-1 to TRBJ2-4; the best D guess is TRBD1, with 5 bases matching. The CDR3 here reads CASSLGRAGAKNIQYF. The DNA is TGCGCCAGCAGCCTTGGCAGGGCTGGAGCCAAAAACATTCAGTACTTC.